Reported below is one TCR beta chain. The antigen is not known. TCRdb reprocessed the 5' RACE reads via MiXCR and lists one record per CDR3 protein. The sample consists of roughly 200,000 distinct CDR3 sequences, approximately 15% of them appearing once. The sample is drawn from a study of identical twins. The CDR3 has 13 amino acids. CDR1 is MNHNY, CDR2 SVGAGI, per germline (reference sequence). Between the trimmed V and J ends, which lost 2 bases and 5 bases, there was a span of 9 bases. General study findings and limits: Twins' surplus sharing was weaker for beta out-of-frame sequences.

The sample was also linked to a second study, of T cells expressing NK-cell markers. As reported in that work: Sorted CD3+CD56+NKG2C+, CD3+CD56+NKG2C- and CD3+CD56-NKG2C+ T cells provided the TCR beta repertoires. Serological testing identified most of the eight sequenced donors as HCMV-seropositive and one as seronegative. Restricting sorting to alpha-beta TCR T cells was achieved in several experiments by an anti-gamma-delta TCR antibody.

The sequence came from a young woman in good health. Sequenced input: CD8+ T cells sorted from blood. The V gene is TRBV6-6, the J gene TRBJ2-5; unclear D gene. CDR3 protein: CASSYARMETQYF. CDR3 bases: TGTGCCAGCAGTTACGCTCGGATGGAGACCCAGTACTTC.